The TCR beta chain under discussion was sequenced for a study of T cell changes during pregnancy in multiple sclerosis. Germline lookup yields CDR1 SGDLS and CDR2 YYNGEE. This CDR3 region has 15 residues. J gave up 10 bases and V 2 bases, and 9 bases lay outside the gene matches. TCRdb's table, derived via immunoSEQ multiplex PCR, lists solely in-frame clones and lacks some. The table records some 40,000 clones, 92% of them present only once. The rearrangement joins TRBV9 to TRBJ2-1, with 10 bases identical to TRBD2. This receptor was identified in a female donor with multiple sclerosis, enrolled in a pregnancy study. The sequenced sample was CD8+ T cells from peripheral blood mononuclear cells, obtained before pregnancy. The CDR3 loop reads CASSVSSGGRGEQFF. The CDR3 DNA is TGTGCCAGCAGCGTGTCTAGCGGGGGAAGGGGCGAGCAGTTCTTC.